This TCR beta chain appears in the sequencing data of a study of T-cell memory formation after mild COVID-19. General study findings and limits: Day 15 to 85 contracting clones showed balanced CD4/CD8; later expanders leaned CD4+.

In regard to this clonotype: Its target is unknown.

This CDR3 has 14 amino acids. The germline CDR1 and CDR2 sequences are SGHTA and FQGNSA. Trimming removed 8 bases from V and 2 bases from J, with 13 bases in between. TCRdb fed the 5' RACE reads into MiXCR, producing one record per CDR3 protein. Of roughly 600,000 distinct CDR3 sequences listed, approximately 19% are singletons. This TCR was recovered from an adult woman who had mild COVID-19 (a few samples of this study predate the infection). Cell type and time point are not known. The chain recombines TRBV7-2 with TRBJ2-1, with D possibly being TRBD1 or TRBD2 (6 bases each). Sequenced input: PBMCs or a T cell subset sorted from them (not recorded which). CDR3 residues: CASGHRGPYNEQFF. The CDR3 bases are TGTGCCAGCGGACACCGGGGGCCCTACAATGAGCAGTTCTTC. The entire variable domain, with the rest obtained from reference TRBV7-2 and TRBJ2-1, is as follows: GAGVSQSPSNKVTEKGKDVELRCDPISGHTALYWYRQSLGQGLEFLIYFQGNSAPDKSGLPSDRFSAERTGGSVSTLTIQRTQQEDSAVYLCASGHRGPYNEQFFGPGTRLTVL.